Given below is one TCR beta chain in context. This record comes from a study of blood T cell repertoires in COVID-19. Trimming removed 1 base at V and 2 bases at J, with 10 bases between. The CDR3 is 16 residues long. Germline CDR1 SGHTS, CDR2 YDEGEE. Only in-frame clones appear in the TCRdb table, and some are missing; sequencing was by immunoSEQ multiplex PCR. Counted here are fewer than 200,000 clones, about nine tenths occurring once; the ten biggest clones make up approximately 2%. J is TRBJ1-6 and V is TRBV5-8; D remains ambiguous. Sequencing used peripheral blood. This TCR was sampled from a man younger than 35 who had recovered from COVID-19. The CDR3 loop reads CASSLIGRAYNSPLHF. The CDR3 nucleotides read TGTGCCAGCAGCTTGATCGGGAGAGCCTATAATTCACCCCTCCACTTT.